This T cell receptor (beta chain) comes out of a study of cytomegalovirus exposure and HLA in healthy donors. Study-level information: The Caucasian-associated ancestry cluster held roughly 80% of under 450 genotyped donors. Broader study findings: Most TCR sequences were rare, but some public TCRs occurred in many donors. A later analysis found TCR association rates differed by HLA locus, highest for DRB1 and lowest for HLA-C. Sequencing depth across donors, presence/absence analyses assumed, was roughly uniform.

Regarding this clone: Its antigen remains unidentified.

The PCR was carried out with 60 Vbeta primers and 13 Jbeta primers. The table came from immunoSEQ multiplex PCR; TCRdb's copy has only in-frame clones and leaves some out. In the table there are about 140,000 clones, around nine tenths of which are singletons. This receptor was obtained from a woman in her 30s in good health and CMV-seronegative. The sample consisted of PBMCs.

The CDR3 coding sequence is TGTGCCAGCAGTTTAAAACCGCCCGGACTTGGTCATGGCTACACCTTC. Translation: CASSLKPPGLGHGYTF. The chain couples TRBV27 to TRBJ1-2; no definite D call. The germline CDR1 and CDR2 sequences are MNHEY and SMNVEV (reference sequence). The CDR3 runs 16 residues. Trimming stripped 2 bases from V and 6 bases from J, with 19 bases between.